This record looks at one TCR beta chain sequence and its context. The data derive from a study of cytomegalovirus exposure and HLA in healthy donors. Germline V gene data show CDR1 as ENHRY and CDR2 as SYGVKD. V shed 6 bases and J shed 0 bases, with 17 bases lying between them. The CDR3 runs to 16 residues. Use of 60 Vbeta and 13 Jbeta primers characterized the PCR. Method: immunoSEQ multiplex PCR; TCRdb's copy keeps in-frame clones and lacks some. The sample gives around 230,000 clones, roughly 79% of which show up once; approximately 2% is in the top ten. The sequence was obtained from a male donor in good health and CMV-seronegative. The sample comprised PBMCs. This chain connects TRBV10-3 to TRBJ1-1; tentative D call: TRBD1 (6 bases). DNA of the CDR3: TGTGCCATCAGCAATCCGGGACAAACGATGAACACTGAAGCTTTCTTT. The encoded protein is CAISNPGQTMNTEAFF.